Below are 23 T cell receptor beta chains sequenced from a single sample in a study of graft-versus-host responses after intestinal transplantation. Antigens for these TCRs are unknown. Measured with immunoSEQ multiplex PCR; TCRdb has only the in-frame clones, and not every one. The sample has under 100,000 clones, around 80% seen once; the top ten hold around 0.83%. The sequences come from unstimulated CD4+ T cells sorted from spleen or lymph node cells, collected before intestinal transplant. Receptors originate from a human donor who received an intestinal transplant.

The chain couples TRBV7-7 to TRBJ2-7; TRBD2 matches at 10 bases. The trim removed 6 bases at V and 3 bases at J, leaving 8 bases unmatched. Germline CDR1 is SSHAT and CDR2 is FNYEAQ (reference sequence). This CDR3 has 15 residues. The CDR3: CASSSSGGSYYEQYF. In nucleotides, the CDR3 is TGTGCCAGCAGTAGTAGCGGGGGGTCCTACTACGAGCAGTACTTC.

V is TRBV6-1 and J is TRBJ1-2; D call uncertain. The CDR3 totals 13 residues. In germline, CDR1 is MNHNS, CDR2 SASEGT. Trimming shortened V by 2 bases and J by 1 base, and 5 bases separated the two germline ends. For the CDR3, the DNA is TGTGCCAGCAGTGAATCTATTAACTATGGCTACACCTTC. This gives the protein CASSESINYGYTF.

The V and J genes are TRBV4-1 and TRBJ1-2; tentative D call: TRBD1 (5 bases). Germline lookup yields CDR1 MGHRA and CDR2 YSYEKL. CDR3 length: 13 amino acids. V was cut by 2 bases and J by 4 bases, with 8 bases left in between. As DNA, the CDR3 is TGCGCCAGCAGCCAATCGGGGGGCTATGGCTACACCTTC. Amino acid sequence: CASSQSGGYGYTF.

This clone was detected only a few times. This chain connects TRBV28 to TRBJ2-7, with D perhaps matching TRBD2 (6 bases). Germline V gene sequence: CDR1 MDHEN, CDR2 SYDVKM. This CDR3 has 15 residues. Trimming removed 3 bases at V and 1 base at J, with 13 bases between. CDR3 sequence (DNA): TGTGCCAGCAGTTTGGCTAGCGCTAATTCCTACGAGCAGTACTTC. This translates into CASSLASANSYEQYF.

The chain combines TRBV28 with TRBJ1-5; possibly TRBD1 for D (6 bases). Germline loops: CDR1 MDHEN, CDR2 SYDVKM. Deletions cut 7 bases from V and 5 bases from J, with 18 bases between. The CDR3 runs to 15 residues. The CDR3 protein is CASTQLDRIYQPQHF. The CDR3 DNA follows: TGTGCCAGCACCCAACTGGACAGAATCTATCAGCCCCAGCATTTT.

V is TRBV19 and J is TRBJ1-1; possibly TRBD1 for D (6 bases). V lost 6 bases, J lost 4 bases, and 24 bases lay in between. The V gene's germline CDR1 is LNHDA and CDR2 SQIVND (reference sequence). There are 17 residues in the CDR3. The CDR3 is CASSPAAGRGFRTEAFF. The CDR3 nucleotides read TGTGCCAGTAGCCCTGCAGCCGGCAGGGGTTTTCGCACTGAAGCTTTCTTT.

The V and J genes are TRBV5-1 and TRBJ2-1; 10 bases align to TRBD2. The CDR3 sequence is 17 residues long. With 4 bases clipped from V and 4 bases from J, the junction kept 11 bases outside the gene matches. Germline CDR1 is SGHRS and CDR2 is YFSETQ. The CDR3 reads CASSPRSLAGGYNEQFF. In nucleotides, the CDR3 is TGCGCCAGCAGCCCCCGGAGTTTAGCGGGAGGATACAATGAGCAGTTCTTC. The entire variable domain, with the rest obtained from reference TRBV5-1 and TRBJ2-1, is as follows: KAGVTQTPRYLIKTRGQQVTLSCSPISGHRSVSWYQQTPGQGLQFLFEYFSETQRNKGNFPGRFSGRQFSNSRSEMNVSTLELGDSALYLCASSPRSLAGGYNEQFFGPGTRLTVL.

The rearrangement joins TRBV5-1 to TRBJ2-2, with D possibly matching TRBD1 (6 bases). CDR1 is SGHRS, CDR2 YFSETQ, per germline. Trimming removed 4 bases from V and 2 bases from J, with 9 bases in between. The CDR3 has 14 amino acids. The chain's CDR3 is CASSLRGNTGELFF. The CDR3 bases are TGCGCCAGCAGCCTCAGGGGAAACACCGGGGAGCTGTTTTTT.

The chain joins TRBV28 to TRBJ2-2; 10 bases are shared with TRBD1. The CDR3 is 15 residues long. The V segment lost 6 bases and the J segment 7 bases; nucleotides outside the gene matches: 8. The germline CDR1 and CDR2 sequences are MDHEN and SYDVKM. CDR3 region: CASRPGQGKSGELFF. The DNA of the CDR3 is TGTGCCAGCAGACCGGGACAGGGGAAGAGCGGGGAGCTGTTTTTT.

The V gene is TRBV28, the J gene TRBJ2-1, with D possibly TRBD2 on 6 matching bases. From germline, CDR1 is MDHEN and CDR2 SYDVKM. Trimming took 7 bases from V and 5 from J, leaving 15 bases between them. CDR3 length: 14 amino acids. CDR3 DNA sequence: TGTGCCAGCACCCGACTAGGGTGGGACAATGAGCAGTTCTTC. Its translation is CASTRLGWDNEQFF.

The sample holds a few counts of this clone. The rearrangement uses TRBV15 and TRBJ2-7, with D tentatively TRBD2 (5 bases). Trimming removed 2 bases from V and 6 bases from J, with 14 bases in between. Germline values: CDR1 LNHNV, CDR2 YYDKDF (reference sequence). The CDR3 runs 14 residues. CDR3 in amino acids: CATSRISGVGEQYF. The CDR3 DNA follows: TGTGCCACCAGCAGAATCTCCGGGGTAGGCGAGCAGTACTTC.

This rearrangement joins TRBV4-1 to TRBJ1-1; unclear D gene. Trimming cost V 0 bases and J 5 bases, with 13 bases left between them. CDR3 length: 15 residues. Germline assignment: CDR1 MGHRA and CDR2 YSYEKL. The CDR3 bases are TGCGCCAGCAGCCAAGAAGTTTCGCGTCGGACTGAAGCTTTCTTT. Translation gives CASSQEVSRRTEAFF.

The chain has TRBV28 and TRBJ1-3; D may be TRBD1 (6 bases). The germline V gene encodes CDR1 MDHEN and CDR2 SYDVKM. With 7 bases removed from V and 0 bases from J, the gap between germline ends came to 16 bases. The CDR3 contains 16 residues. The CDR3 spells CASTPTTGVSGNTIYF. Written as DNA, the CDR3 is TGTGCCAGCACCCCTACGACAGGTGTCTCTGGAAACACCATATATTTT.

This clone has only a few counts. The CDR3 protein is CASSSQGGWTDTQYF. The DNA of the CDR3 is TGTGCCAGCAGTTCCCAGGGGGGTTGGACAGATACGCAGTATTTT. This chain uses TRBV6-5 with TRBJ2-3, with D possibly being TRBD1 (7 bases). This CDR3 comprises 15 residues. The germline V gene encodes CDR1 MNHEY and CDR2 SVGAGI. V was cut by 4 bases and J by 3 bases, with 14 bases left in between.

The gene calls are TRBV19 and TRBJ2-2; D not resolved. Trimming left V 5 bases short and J 3 bases short, with 7 bases between. This CDR3 spans 13 amino acids. Germline V gives CDR1 LNHDA, CDR2 SQIVND (reference sequence). CDR3 in amino acids: CASSGQHTGELFF. The CDR3 DNA reads TGTGCCAGTAGTGGGCAGCACACCGGGGAGCTGTTTTTT.

The chain has TRBV4-1 and TRBJ2-1; 8 bases are a match to TRBD2. Per the germline V gene, CDR1 is MGHRA and CDR2 is YSYEKL. The CDR3 covers 16 residues. With V trimmed by 0 bases and J by 7 bases, 8 bases remained unmatched. CDR3: CASSQDPASGSNEQFF. The CDR3 DNA reads as TGCGCCAGCAGCCAAGATCCCGCTAGCGGGTCTAATGAGCAGTTCTTC.

The rearrangement joins TRBV15 to TRBJ2-6, with D possibly being TRBD2 (7 bases). Between the trimmed V and J ends, which lost 5 bases and 4 bases, there was a span of 12 bases. The germline CDR1 and CDR2 sequences are LNHNV and YYDKDF (reference sequence). The CDR3 loop spans 15 amino acids. Written as DNA, the CDR3 is TGTGCCACCAGCCTGGGGGGGCCAGGGGCCAACGTCCTGACTTTC. Translating gives CATSLGGPGANVLTF.

The chain has TRBV29-1 and TRBJ2-5; 7 bases match TRBD2. The CDR3 contains 11 residues. CDR1 SQVTM and CDR2 ANQGSEA come from the germline V gene. The V gene end was trimmed by 5 bases and the J gene end by 5 bases; junction bases not matched to a gene: 2. CDR3: CSVLGGETQYF. In DNA, the CDR3 is TGCAGCGTTCTCGGGGGGGAGACCCAGTACTTC.

The chain recombines TRBV11-2 with TRBJ1-5, with TRBD1 identical over 8 bases. The junction had 3 bases not matched to a gene; V was cut back by 5 bases and J by 3 bases. Germline CDR1 and CDR2: SGHAT and FQNNGV. This CDR3 is built from 14 residues. CDR3 sequence: CASSADRDNQPQHF. In nucleotides, the CDR3 is TGTGCCAGCAGCGCGGACAGGGACAATCAGCCCCAGCATTTT.

This rearrangement joins TRBV19 to TRBJ2-2; maybe TRBD1 (6 bases). The V gene's germline CDR1 is LNHDA and CDR2 SQIVND (reference sequence). The V end was cut by 3 bases, the J end by 4 bases, with 9 bases between. The CDR3 extends over 14 amino acids. The CDR3 protein is CASSMGTSTGELFF. CDR3 in DNA: TGTGCCAGTAGTATGGGGACAAGCACCGGGGAGCTGTTTTTT. The entire variable domain, with the rest obtained from reference TRBV19 and TRBJ2-2, is as follows: DGGITQSPKYLFRKEGQNVTLSCEQNLNHDAMYWYRQDPGQGLRLIYYSQIVNDFQKGDIAEGYSVSREKKESFPLTVTSAQKNPTAFYLCASSMGTSTGELFFGEGSRLTVL.

The chain uses TRBV6-5 and TRBJ2-1; TRBD2 matches at 9 bases. Per the germline V gene, CDR1 is MNHEY and CDR2 is SVGAGI. The CDR3 totals 13 residues. V shed 4 bases, J shed 8 bases, and the junction held 3 bases outside the gene matches. As DNA, the CDR3 is TGTGCCAGCAGTTCTAGCGGGGTTGATGAGCAGTTCTTC. Protein: CASSSSGVDEQFF.

The chain combines TRBV9 with TRBJ1-1; D call uncertain. CDR1 and CDR2 from the germline V gene are SGDLS and YYNGEE. The CDR3 spans 15 residues. V lost 0 bases, J lost 4 bases, and 13 bases lay in between. CDR3 sequence: CASSVEDTLVTEAFF. The CDR3 bases are TGTGCCAGCAGCGTAGAAGACACATTGGTCACTGAAGCTTTCTTT. The full variable domain, rest sourced from reference TRBV9 and TRBJ1-1, is DSGVTQTPKHLITATGQRVTLRCSPRSGDLSVYWYQQSLDQGLQFLIQYYNGEERAKGNILERFSAQQFPDLHSELNLSSLELGDSALYFCASSVEDTLVTEAFFGQGTRLTVV.

This clone has only one observation. V usage is TRBV4-2 and J usage is TRBJ2-5; 7 bases map to TRBD1. Trimming removed 4 bases from V and 2 bases from J; junction bases left unmatched: 4. The CDR3 runs to 14 residues. In germline, CDR1 is LGHNA, CDR2 YNFKEQ. As DNA, the CDR3 is TGTGCCAGCAGCCGGGACAGCGGTCAAGAGACCCAGTACTTC. Encoded protein: CASSRDSGQETQYF.